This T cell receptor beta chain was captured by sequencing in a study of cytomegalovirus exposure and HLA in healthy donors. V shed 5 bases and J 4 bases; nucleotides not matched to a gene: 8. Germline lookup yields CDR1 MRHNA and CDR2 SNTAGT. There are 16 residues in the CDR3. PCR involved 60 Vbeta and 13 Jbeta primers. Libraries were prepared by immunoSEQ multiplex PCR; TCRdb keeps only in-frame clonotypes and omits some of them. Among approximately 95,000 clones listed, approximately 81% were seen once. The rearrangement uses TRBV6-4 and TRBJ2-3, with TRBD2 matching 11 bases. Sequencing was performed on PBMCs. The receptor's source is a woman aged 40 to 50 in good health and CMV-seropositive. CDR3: CASSNGLAGPADTQYF. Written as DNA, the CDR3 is TGTGCCAGCAGTAACGGACTAGCGGGCCCCGCAGATACGCAGTATTTT.